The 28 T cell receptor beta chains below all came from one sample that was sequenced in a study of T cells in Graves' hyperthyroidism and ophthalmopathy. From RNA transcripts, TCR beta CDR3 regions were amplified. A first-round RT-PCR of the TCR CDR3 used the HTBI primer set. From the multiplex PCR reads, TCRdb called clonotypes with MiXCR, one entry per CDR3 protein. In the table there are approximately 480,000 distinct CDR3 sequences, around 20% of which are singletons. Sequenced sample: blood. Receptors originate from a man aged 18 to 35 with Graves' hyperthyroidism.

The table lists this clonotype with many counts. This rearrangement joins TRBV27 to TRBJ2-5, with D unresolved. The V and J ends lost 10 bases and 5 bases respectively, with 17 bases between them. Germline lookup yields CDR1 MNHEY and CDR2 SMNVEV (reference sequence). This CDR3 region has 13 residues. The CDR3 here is CATGPVNRETQYF. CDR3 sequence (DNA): TGTGCCACCGGACCGGTGAATCGGGAGACCCAGTACTTC.

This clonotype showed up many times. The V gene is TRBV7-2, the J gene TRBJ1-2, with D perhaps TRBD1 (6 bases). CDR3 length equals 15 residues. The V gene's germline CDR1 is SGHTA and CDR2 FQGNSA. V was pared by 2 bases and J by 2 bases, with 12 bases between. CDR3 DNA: TGTGCCAGCAGCTTATCCCGGGGGCAAAACTATGGCTACACCTTC. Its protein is CASSLSRGQNYGYTF. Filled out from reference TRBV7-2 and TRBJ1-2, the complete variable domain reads GAGVSQSPSNKVTEKGKDVELRCDPISGHTALYWYRQSLGQGLEFLIYFQGNSAPDKSGLPSDRFSAERTGGSVSTLTIQRTQQEDSAVYLCASSLSRGQNYGYTFGSGTRLTVV.

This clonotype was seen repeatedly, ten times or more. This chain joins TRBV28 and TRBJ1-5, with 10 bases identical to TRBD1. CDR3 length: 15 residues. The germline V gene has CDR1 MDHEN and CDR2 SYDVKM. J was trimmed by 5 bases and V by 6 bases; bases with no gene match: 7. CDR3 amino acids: CASSPGTGDDQPQHF. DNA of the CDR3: TGTGCCAGCAGCCCCGGGACAGGGGATGATCAGCCCCAGCATTTT.

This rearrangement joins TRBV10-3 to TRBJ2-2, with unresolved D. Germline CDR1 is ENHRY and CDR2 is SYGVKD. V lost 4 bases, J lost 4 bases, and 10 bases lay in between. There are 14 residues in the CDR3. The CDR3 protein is CAISGVNPTGELFF. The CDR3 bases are TGTGCCATCAGTGGGGTCAACCCCACCGGGGAGCTGTTTTTT.

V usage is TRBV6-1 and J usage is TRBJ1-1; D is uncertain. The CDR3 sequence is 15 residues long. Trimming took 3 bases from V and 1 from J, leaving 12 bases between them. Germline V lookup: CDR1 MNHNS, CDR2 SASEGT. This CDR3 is CASSELRTANTEAFF. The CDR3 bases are TGTGCCAGCAGTGAGCTAAGGACGGCGAACACTGAAGCTTTCTTT.

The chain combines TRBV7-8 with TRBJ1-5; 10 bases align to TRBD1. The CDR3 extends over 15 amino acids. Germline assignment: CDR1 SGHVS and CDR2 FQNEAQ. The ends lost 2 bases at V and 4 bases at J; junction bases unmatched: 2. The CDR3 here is CASSLQDRGNQPQHF. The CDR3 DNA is TGTGCCAGCAGCTTACAGGACAGGGGGAATCAGCCCCAGCATTTT.

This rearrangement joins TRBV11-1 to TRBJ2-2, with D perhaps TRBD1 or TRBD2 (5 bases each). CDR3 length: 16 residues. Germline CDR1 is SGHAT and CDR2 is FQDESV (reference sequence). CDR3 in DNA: TGTGTCACCCCGGAGGTTGACAGTTTTTCGGCCGGGGAGCTGTTTTTT. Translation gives CVTPEVDSFSAGELFF.

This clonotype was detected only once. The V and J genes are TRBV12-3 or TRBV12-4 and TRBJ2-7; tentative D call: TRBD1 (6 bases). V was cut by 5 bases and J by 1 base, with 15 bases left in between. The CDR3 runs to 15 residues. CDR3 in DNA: TGTGCCAGCAGTGCCCGGGAAGACAGGTCCTACGAGCAGTACTTC. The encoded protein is CASSAREDRSYEQYF.

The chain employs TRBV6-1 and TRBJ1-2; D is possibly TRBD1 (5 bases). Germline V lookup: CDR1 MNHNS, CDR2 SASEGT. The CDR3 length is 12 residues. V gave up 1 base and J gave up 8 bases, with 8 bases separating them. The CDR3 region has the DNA TGTGCCAGCAGTGAAGGAGGGGACGGCTACACCTTC. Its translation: CASSEGGDGYTF.

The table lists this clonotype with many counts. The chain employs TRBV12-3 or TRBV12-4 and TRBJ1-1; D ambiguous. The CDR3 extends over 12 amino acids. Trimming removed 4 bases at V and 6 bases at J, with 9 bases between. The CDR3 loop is CASSYGNAEAFF. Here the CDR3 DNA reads TGTGCCAGCAGTTACGGTAACGCTGAAGCTTTCTTT.

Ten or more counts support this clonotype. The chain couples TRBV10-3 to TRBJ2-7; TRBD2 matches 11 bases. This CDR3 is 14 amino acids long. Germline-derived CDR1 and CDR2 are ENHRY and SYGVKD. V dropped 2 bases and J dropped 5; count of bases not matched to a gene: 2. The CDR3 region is CAISEILAGDEQYF. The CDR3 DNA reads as TGTGCCATCAGTGAGATACTAGCGGGGGACGAGCAGTACTTC.

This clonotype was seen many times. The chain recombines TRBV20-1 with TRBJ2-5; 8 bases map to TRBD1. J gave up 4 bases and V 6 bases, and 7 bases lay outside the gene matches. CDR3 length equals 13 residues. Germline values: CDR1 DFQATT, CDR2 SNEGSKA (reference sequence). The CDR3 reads CSALTGVRETQYF. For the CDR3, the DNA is TGCAGTGCACTGACAGGGGTTCGAGAGACCCAGTACTTC.

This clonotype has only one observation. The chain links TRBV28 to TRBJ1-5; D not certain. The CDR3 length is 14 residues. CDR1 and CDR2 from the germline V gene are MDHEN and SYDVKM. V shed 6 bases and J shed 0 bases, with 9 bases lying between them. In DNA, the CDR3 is TGTGCCAGCAGGGGAACGACTAGCAATCAGCCCCAGCATTTT. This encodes CASRGTTSNQPQHF.

As DNA, the CDR3 is TGTGCCAGTAGTATGGCAGGTACCGACTATGGCTACACCTTC. Amino acids: CASSMAGTDYGYTF. This sequence joins TRBV19 and TRBJ1-2; D gene ambiguous. Germline V gene sequence: CDR1 LNHDA, CDR2 SQIVND (reference sequence). The length of the CDR3 is 14 residues. Between the trimmed V and J ends, which lost 3 bases and 3 bases, there was a span of 11 bases. The full variable domain, its missing parts supplied by reference TRBV19 and TRBJ1-2, is DGGITQSPKYLFRKEGQNVTLSCEQNLNHDAMYWYRQDPGQGLRLIYYSQIVNDFQKGDIAEGYSVSREKKESFPLTVTSAQKNPTAFYLCASSMAGTDYGYTFGSGTRLTVV.

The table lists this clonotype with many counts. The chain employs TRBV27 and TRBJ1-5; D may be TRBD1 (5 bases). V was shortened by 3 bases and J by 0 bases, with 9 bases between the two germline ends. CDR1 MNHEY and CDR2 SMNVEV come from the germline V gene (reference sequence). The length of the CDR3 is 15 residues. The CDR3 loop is CASSFGDSSNQPQHF. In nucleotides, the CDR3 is TGTGCCAGCAGTTTTGGAGACAGTAGCAATCAGCCCCAGCATTTT.

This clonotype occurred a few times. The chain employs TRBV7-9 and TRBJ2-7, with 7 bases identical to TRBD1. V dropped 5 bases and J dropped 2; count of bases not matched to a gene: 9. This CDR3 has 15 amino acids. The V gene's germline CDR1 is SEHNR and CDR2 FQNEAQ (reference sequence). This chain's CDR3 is CASSGIQGSAYEQYF. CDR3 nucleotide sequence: TGTGCCAGCAGCGGGATACAGGGGTCAGCCTACGAGCAGTACTTC.

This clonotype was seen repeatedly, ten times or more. The DNA for the CDR3 is TGCAGTGCGCTATCGAAGGGCTACACCTTC. This sequence encodes CSALSKGYTF. The V call is TRBV20-1, the J call TRBJ1-2, with D hard to call. V was clipped by 6 bases and J by 8 bases, with 10 bases between them. The CDR3 is 10 residues long. Looked up from germline, CDR1 is DFQATT and CDR2 is SNEGSKA (reference sequence).

This CDR3 reads CASSQDWDDREGQPQHF. The DNA of the CDR3 is TGTGCCAGCAGCCAAGATTGGGACGACAGGGAAGGTCAGCCCCAGCATTTT. This sequence joins TRBV3-1 and TRBJ1-5; TRBD1 aligns across 7 bases. This CDR3 region has 17 residues. Germline V gene sequence: CDR1 LGHDT, CDR2 YNNKEL (reference sequence). Germline trimming cut 0 bases from V and 6 bases from J; bases unmatched to any gene: 11.

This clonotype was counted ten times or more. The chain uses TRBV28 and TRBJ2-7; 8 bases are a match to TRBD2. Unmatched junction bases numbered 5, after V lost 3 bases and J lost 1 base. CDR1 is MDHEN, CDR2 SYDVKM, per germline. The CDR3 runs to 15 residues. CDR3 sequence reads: CASSFPSGGSYEQYF. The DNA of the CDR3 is TGTGCCAGCAGTTTCCCCAGCGGGGGATCCTACGAGCAGTACTTC. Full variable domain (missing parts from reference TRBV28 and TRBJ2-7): DVKVTQSSRYLVKRTGEKVFLECVQDMDHENMFWYRQDPGLGLRLIYFSYDVKMKEKGDIPEGYSVSREKKERFSLILESASTNQTSMYLCASSFPSGGSYEQYFGPGTRLTVT.

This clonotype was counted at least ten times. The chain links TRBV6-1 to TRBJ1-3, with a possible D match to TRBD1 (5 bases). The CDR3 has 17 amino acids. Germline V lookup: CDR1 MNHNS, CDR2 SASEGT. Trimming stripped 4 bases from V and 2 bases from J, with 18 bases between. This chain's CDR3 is CASSGTEGILAGNTIYF. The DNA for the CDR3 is TGTGCCAGCAGTGGAACAGAGGGGATTTTGGCTGGAAACACCATATATTTT.

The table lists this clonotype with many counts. CDR3 residues: CSARDRARTNYGYTF. The CDR3 DNA follows: TGCAGTGCTAGAGATAGGGCCAGGACTAACTATGGCTACACCTTC. The chain links TRBV20-1 to TRBJ1-2; D is undetermined. CDR3 length: 15 residues. The germline CDR1 and CDR2 sequences are DFQATT and SNEGSKA (reference sequence). Trimming removed 0 bases at V and 0 bases at J, with 11 bases between.

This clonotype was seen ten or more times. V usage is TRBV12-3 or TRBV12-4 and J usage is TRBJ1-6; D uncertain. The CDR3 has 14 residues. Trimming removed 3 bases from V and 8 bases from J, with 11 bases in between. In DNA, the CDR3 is TGTGCCAGCAGTTTGGAAGGGAAATATTCACCCCTCCACTTT. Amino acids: CASSLEGKYSPLHF.

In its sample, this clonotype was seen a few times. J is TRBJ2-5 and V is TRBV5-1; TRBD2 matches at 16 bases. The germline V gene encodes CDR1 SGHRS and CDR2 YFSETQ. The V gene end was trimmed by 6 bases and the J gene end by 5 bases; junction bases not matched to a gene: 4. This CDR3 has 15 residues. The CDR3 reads CASKRGLAGGETQYF. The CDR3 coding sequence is TGCGCCAGCAAGAGGGGACTAGCGGGAGGGGAGACCCAGTACTTC.

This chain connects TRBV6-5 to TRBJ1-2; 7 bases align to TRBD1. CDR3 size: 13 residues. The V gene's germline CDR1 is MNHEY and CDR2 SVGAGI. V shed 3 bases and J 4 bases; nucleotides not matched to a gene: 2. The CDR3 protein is CASSYYRGYGYTF. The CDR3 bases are TGTGCCAGCAGTTATTACAGGGGCTATGGCTACACCTTC.

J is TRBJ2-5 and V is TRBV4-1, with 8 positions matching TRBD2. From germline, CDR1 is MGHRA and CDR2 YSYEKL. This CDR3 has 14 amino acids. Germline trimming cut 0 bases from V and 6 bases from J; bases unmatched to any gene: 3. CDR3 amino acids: CASSQDSGAQTQYF. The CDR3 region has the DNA TGCGCCAGCAGCCAAGATAGCGGGGCACAGACCCAGTACTTC.

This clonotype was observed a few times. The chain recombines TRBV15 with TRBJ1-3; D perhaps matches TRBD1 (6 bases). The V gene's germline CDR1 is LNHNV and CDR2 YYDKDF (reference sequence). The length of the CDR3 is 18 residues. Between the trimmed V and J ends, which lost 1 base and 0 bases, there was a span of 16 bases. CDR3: CATSRAWLRGSSGNTIYF. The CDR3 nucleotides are TGTGCCACCAGCAGAGCATGGCTCAGGGGAAGCTCTGGAAACACCATATATTTT.

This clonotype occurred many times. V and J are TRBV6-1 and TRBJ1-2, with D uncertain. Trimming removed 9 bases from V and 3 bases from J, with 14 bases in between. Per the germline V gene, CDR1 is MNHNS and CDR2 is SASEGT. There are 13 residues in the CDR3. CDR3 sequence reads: CASHHRTDYGYTF. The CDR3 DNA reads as TGTGCCAGTCATCATAGGACCGACTATGGCTACACCTTC.

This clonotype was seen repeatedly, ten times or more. Written as DNA, the CDR3 is TGTGCCAGCAGCCAGTCGACAGGGGCCTACGAGCAGTACTTC. Translation: CASSQSTGAYEQYF. This chain connects TRBV3-1 to TRBJ2-7; 8 bases line up with TRBD1. The V segment lost 3 bases and the J segment 2 bases; nucleotides outside the gene matches: 3. CDR1 LGHDT and CDR2 YNNKEL come from the germline V gene (reference sequence). The CDR3 spans 14 residues.